The next 27 T cell receptor beta chains were all read from a single sample in a study of CD8+ T cells in alopecia areata. Specified treatment: oral pan-JAK inhibitor, 5-10 mg twice daily. The authors extracted RNA and reverse transcribed it into cDNA as the sequencing template. The data were produced by immunoSEQ multiplex PCR, yet TCRdb's version contains in-frame clones alone and is incomplete. The data hold approximately 210,000 clones, with roughly 40% observed a single time. The material was CD4+ T cells sorted from blood, obtained at approximately week 37, from a patient treated with tofacitinib. All receptors derive from a human donor with alopecia areata.

The J gene is TRBJ1-1, the V gene TRBV9; 8 bases fit TRBD1. Trimming at V came to 0 bases and at J to 4 bases, leaving 2 bases not matched to a gene. Germline CDR1 is SGDLS and CDR2 is YYNGEE. The CDR3 extends over 14 amino acids. CDR3 sequence: CASSVATGGTEAFF. DNA for the CDR3: TGTGCCAGCAGCGTAGCTACAGGGGGCACTGAAGCTTTCTTT.

The rearrangement links TRBV15 to TRBJ2-7; 7 bases are shared with TRBD1. CDR1 is LNHNV and CDR2 is YYDKDF in the germline V gene (reference sequence). The CDR3 is made up of 13 amino acids. Germline trimming cut 5 bases from V and 6 bases from J; bases unmatched to any gene: 7. Written as DNA, the CDR3 is TGTGCCACCAGCGGCTACAGGGGCGGCGAGCAGTACTTC. It encodes CATSGYRGGEQYF. Full variable domain (rest looked up from reference TRBV15 and TRBJ2-7): DAMVIQNPRYQVTQFGKPVTLSCSQTLNHNVMYWYQQKSSQAPKLLFHYYDKDFNNEADTPDNFQSRRPNTSFCFLDIRSPGLGDTAMYLCATSGYRGGEQYFGPGTRLTVT.

This clone has a handful of counts. The V gene is TRBV7-2, the J gene TRBJ1-2, with TRBD1 as a possible D gene (5 bases). Trimming removed 1 base from V and 5 bases from J, with 11 bases in between. Germline V gene sequence: CDR1 SGHTA, CDR2 FQGNSA. The CDR3 spans 14 residues. CDR3 protein: CASSLDGTVYGYTF. CDR3 nucleotides: TGTGCCAGCAGCTTAGATGGGACGGTGTATGGCTACACCTTC.

The sample holds a few counts of this clone. The rearrangement uses TRBV19 and TRBJ1-5, with D unresolved. This CDR3 is built from 17 residues. Trimming cost V 2 bases and J 2 bases, with 16 bases left between them. Germline CDR1 and CDR2: LNHDA and SQIVND (reference sequence). The CDR3 DNA sequence: TGTGCCAGTAGTATACCCAGGAACAATAGGGGCAATCAGCCCCAGCATTTT. Its protein is CASSIPRNNRGNQPQHF. Together with reference TRBV19 and TRBJ1-5, the CDR3 gives the full variable domain: DGGITQSPKYLFRKEGQNVTLSCEQNLNHDAMYWYRQDPGQGLRLIYYSQIVNDFQKGDIAEGYSVSREKKESFPLTVTSAQKNPTAFYLCASSIPRNNRGNQPQHFGDGTRLSIL.

This chain connects TRBV25-1 to TRBJ2-5; the match to TRBD1 covers 7 bases. V lost 3 bases, J lost 5 bases, and 12 bases stayed unmatched. The CDR3 length is 16 residues. In germline, CDR1 is MGHDK, CDR2 SYGVNS. This chain's CDR3 is CASSDHFRGYGETQYF. The CDR3 DNA reads TGTGCCAGCAGTGATCATTTCAGGGGGTATGGGGAGACCCAGTACTTC. Using reference TRBV25-1 and TRBJ2-5 for the parts outside the CDR3, the full variable domain is EADIYQTPRYLVIGTGKKITLECSQTMGHDKMYWYQQDPGMELHLIHYSYGVNSTEKGDLSSESTVSRIRTEHFPLTLESARPSHTSQYLCASSDHFRGYGETQYFGPGTRLLVL.

This chain uses TRBV29-1 with TRBJ2-1; a possible D gene is TRBD2 (5 bases). Germline CDR1 SQVTM, CDR2 ANQGSEA. Trimming removed 4 bases at V and 1 base at J, with 8 bases between. This CDR3 is 13 amino acids long. The CDR3 region is CSVGWESYNEQFF. The DNA of the CDR3 is TGCAGCGTTGGGTGGGAGTCCTACAATGAGCAGTTCTTC.

In its sample, this clone was seen a few times. The chain couples TRBV15 to TRBJ2-1; weak D call: TRBD2 (5 bases). Trimming stripped 3 bases from V and 3 bases from J, with 12 bases between. Germline lookup yields CDR1 LNHNV and CDR2 YYDKDF (reference sequence). The CDR3 runs 15 residues. The DNA for the CDR3 is TGTGCCACCAGCAGTGGAAACCGGGACTACAATGAGCAGTTCTTC. This translates into CATSSGNRDYNEQFF. Supplemented by reference TRBV15 and TRBJ2-1, the full variable domain reads DAMVIQNPRYQVTQFGKPVTLSCSQTLNHNVMYWYQQKSSQAPKLLFHYYDKDFNNEADTPDNFQSRRPNTSFCFLDIRSPGLGDTAMYLCATSSGNRDYNEQFFGPGTRLTVL.

This clone came up a few times. The chain recombines TRBV5-1 with TRBJ2-7; D unclear. The V end lost 4 bases, the J end lost 0 bases, and 20 bases lay between the germline ends. The CDR3 covers 17 residues. CDR1 is SGHRS, CDR2 YFSETQ, per germline. CDR3 sequence reads: CASSPRVLGRSSYEQYF. Here the CDR3 DNA reads TGCGCCAGCAGCCCCCGCGTACTGGGCCGAAGCTCCTACGAGCAGTACTTC.

The chain employs TRBV29-1 and TRBJ2-5, with D possibly TRBD2 on 5 matching bases. The length of the CDR3 is 14 residues. V lost 0 bases, J lost 4 bases, and 12 bases lay in between. CDR1 is SQVTM and CDR2 is ANQGSEA in the germline V gene. The CDR3, as DNA: TGCAGCGTTGAAGATCATATAGCGCGAGAGACCCAGTACTTC. Amino acids: CSVEDHIARETQYF.

The rearrangement links TRBV29-1 to TRBJ2-7; 7 nucleotides match TRBD1. CDR3 length: 12 amino acids. In germline, CDR1 is SQVTM, CDR2 ANQGSEA. Trimming at V came to 6 bases and at J to 5 bases, leaving 7 bases not matched to a gene. The CDR3 region has the DNA TGCAGCGTGACAGGGTTTTACCACGAGCAGTACTTC. Translating gives CSVTGFYHEQYF.

This clone turned up a few times. This sequence joins TRBV19 and TRBJ1-5, with TRBD1 identical over 11 bases. CDR1 is LNHDA and CDR2 is SQIVND in the germline V gene (reference sequence). The CDR3 runs 15 residues. J lost 7 bases, V lost 5 bases, and 7 bases had no gene match. CDR3 in DNA: TGTGCCAGTAGTTCCCCGGACAGGGGGCTCCAGCCCCAGCATTTT. It specifies CASSSPDRGLQPQHF.

In its sample, this clone was seen once. This chain uses TRBV5-1 with TRBJ2-7; perhaps TRBD1 as D (7 bases). This CDR3 region has 22 residues. V shed 4 bases and J shed 5 bases, with 40 bases lying between them. In germline, CDR1 is SGHRS, CDR2 YFSETQ. The CDR3 bases are TGCGCCAGCAGCAACAGGGGCGGCGTCCTAGTTGAAGGGGGACTGGGACTGGACGAGCAGTACTTC. Translated, it gives CASSNRGGVLVEGGLGLDEQYF.

The CDR3 sequence is CASSYPSSGSGYNEQFF. The CDR3 bases are TGTGCCAGCAGCTACCCCTCTTCTGGCTCTGGCTACAATGAGCAGTTCTTC. The chain links TRBV7-2 to TRBJ2-1; D is unresolved. CDR1 and CDR2 from the germline V gene are SGHTA and FQGNSA. Deletions cut 4 bases from V and 3 bases from J, with 19 bases between. The CDR3 runs 17 residues. Drawing the rest from reference TRBV7-2 and TRBJ2-1, the complete variable domain is GAGVSQSPSNKVTEKGKDVELRCDPISGHTALYWYRQSLGQGLEFLIYFQGNSAPDKSGLPSDRFSAERTGGSVSTLTIQRTQQEDSAVYLCASSYPSSGSGYNEQFFGPGTRLTVL.

V and J are TRBV30 and TRBJ2-3; the match to TRBD2 covers 13 bases. J was trimmed by 3 bases and V by 1 base; bases with no gene match: 4. The CDR3 length is 16 residues. Germline CDR1 GTSNPN, CDR2 SVGIG (reference sequence). In DNA, the CDR3 is TGTGCCTGGAGTGGGGGACTAGCGGGACGGACAGATACGCAGTATTTT. Translation: CAWSGGLAGRTDTQYF.

This clone was seen a handful of times. The rearrangement links TRBV29-1 to TRBJ2-1; 10 nucleotides agree with TRBD2. The germline CDR1 and CDR2 sequences are SQVTM and ANQGSEA. The length of the CDR3 is 16 residues. V dropped 4 bases and J dropped 6; count of bases not matched to a gene: 12. The CDR3 DNA follows: TGCAGCGTTGCGCCCTCCCTAGCGGGAGTTCCCAATGAGCAGTTCTTC. This encodes CSVAPSLAGVPNEQFF.

There are a few counts of this clone. This chain connects TRBV19 to TRBJ2-3, with 11 nucleotides matching TRBD2. The CDR3 has 14 residues. The V segment lost 5 bases and the J segment 9 bases; nucleotides outside the gene matches: 7. Per the germline V gene, CDR1 is LNHDA and CDR2 is SQIVND (reference sequence). CDR3 coding DNA: TGTGCCAGTAGTGTAACTAGCGGGAGTGGAACGCAGTATTTT. It yields the protein CASSVTSGSGTQYF.

This chain links TRBV30 with TRBJ1-5; no definite D call. The germline V gene has CDR1 GTSNPN and CDR2 SVGIG (reference sequence). This CDR3 has 14 residues. The V end was cut by 0 bases, the J end by 5 bases, with 11 bases between. CDR3 in DNA: TGTGCCTGGAGTGTAGGTTCCAGTCATCAGCCCCAGCATTTT. Translating gives CAWSVGSSHQPQHF.

The V and J genes are TRBV28 and TRBJ2-4, with D perhaps TRBD1 or TRBD2 (5 bases each). Trimming pared 5 bases from V and 9 bases from J, leaving 17 bases between. The CDR3 contains 14 residues. Germline V gene sequence: CDR1 MDHEN, CDR2 SYDVKM. The CDR3 here is CASSGFSGPAIQYF. CDR3 in DNA: TGTGCCAGCAGTGGCTTTTCGGGACCAGCCATTCAGTACTTC.

The chain's CDR3 is CATSRVSGGPVTQYF. The CDR3 bases are TGTGCCACCAGCAGAGTGAGCGGGGGACCAGTGACCCAGTACTTC. The chain recombines TRBV15 with TRBJ2-5, with 8 bases aligning to TRBD2. The V segment lost 1 base and the J segment 7 bases; nucleotides outside the gene matches: 8. Per the germline V gene, CDR1 is LNHNV and CDR2 is YYDKDF (reference sequence). This CDR3 contains 15 residues.

V is TRBV19 and J is TRBJ2-5; the D gene is possibly TRBD2 (5 bases). Germline CDR1 is LNHDA and CDR2 is SQIVND (reference sequence). The CDR3 has 13 amino acids. The V and J ends lost 6 bases and 5 bases respectively, with 13 bases between them. CDR3 in amino acids: CASSRRTGETQYF. For the CDR3, the DNA is TGTGCCAGTAGCCGGCGGACTGGGGAGACCCAGTACTTC.

J is TRBJ2-3 and V is TRBV29-1; the D gene is possibly TRBD2 (6 bases). There are 15 residues in the CDR3. V dropped 6 bases and J dropped 4 bases, with 20 bases sitting between them. CDR1 and CDR2 from the germline V gene are SQVTM and ANQGSEA. Here the CDR3 DNA reads TGCAGCGTCGCTCCCTTAGCGGTGGGGGCAGATACGCAGTATTTT. Translating gives CSVAPLAVGADTQYF.

This rearrangement joins TRBV7-2 to TRBJ2-7; D gene unclear. The V gene's germline CDR1 is SGHTA and CDR2 FQGNSA. V shed 1 base and J shed 6 bases, with 10 bases lying between them. This CDR3 has 13 amino acids. The CDR3 loop reads CASSLEPLTEQYF. The CDR3 nucleotides read TGTGCCAGCAGCTTAGAGCCCTTAACCGAGCAGTACTTC.

The sample holds a few counts of this clone. The genes are TRBV7-2 and TRBJ1-3, with 9 bases fitting TRBD1. With V trimmed by 6 bases and J by 8 bases, 8 bases remained unmatched. The length of the CDR3 is 14 residues. Germline values: CDR1 SGHTA, CDR2 FQGNSA. CDR3 sequence (DNA): TGTGCCAGCAGTCGGGACAGGGAGTGGGACACCATATATTTT. It translates to CASSRDREWDTIYF.

The gene calls are TRBV5-1 and TRBJ2-1; tentative D call: TRBD2 (6 bases). Germline CDR1 and CDR2: SGHRS and YFSETQ. Trimming pared 0 bases from V and 7 bases from J, leaving 14 bases between. The CDR3 consists of 15 residues. The CDR3 DNA reads as TGCGCCAGCAGCTTGGCCGGGGGACCCTCGAATGAGCAGTTCTTC. Translation: CASSLAGGPSNEQFF.

This clone occurred a few times. The J gene is TRBJ2-3, the V gene TRBV6-6, with 8 positions matching TRBD2. Germline values: CDR1 MNHNY, CDR2 SVGAGI (reference sequence). V dropped 10 bases and J dropped 3; count of bases not matched to a gene: 12. The CDR3 is 15 amino acids. The DNA of the CDR3 is TGTGCCACATCCCGGGGGGGTTTGTCAACAGATACGCAGTATTTT. Amino acids: CATSRGGLSTDTQYF.

The chain has TRBV20-1 and TRBJ2-3; D might be TRBD2 (5 bases). Germline CDR1 and CDR2: DFQATT and SNEGSKA (reference sequence). This CDR3 has 9 residues. The CDR3 protein is CTGVGTQYF. The CDR3 DNA sequence: TGCACCGGGGTGGGTACGCAGTATTTT.

The chain has TRBV23-1 and TRBJ2-5; D is possibly TRBD2 (6 bases). TRBV23-1 is treated as an ORF (open reading frame) with a function not yet certain. The CDR3 has 16 residues. The V end lost 4 bases, the J end lost 2 bases, and 17 bases lay between the germline ends. The CDR3 coding sequence is TGCGCCAGCAGTCTCGACCGGGACTGGATTCAAGAGACCCAGTACTTC. Translated, it gives CASSLDRDWIQETQYF.